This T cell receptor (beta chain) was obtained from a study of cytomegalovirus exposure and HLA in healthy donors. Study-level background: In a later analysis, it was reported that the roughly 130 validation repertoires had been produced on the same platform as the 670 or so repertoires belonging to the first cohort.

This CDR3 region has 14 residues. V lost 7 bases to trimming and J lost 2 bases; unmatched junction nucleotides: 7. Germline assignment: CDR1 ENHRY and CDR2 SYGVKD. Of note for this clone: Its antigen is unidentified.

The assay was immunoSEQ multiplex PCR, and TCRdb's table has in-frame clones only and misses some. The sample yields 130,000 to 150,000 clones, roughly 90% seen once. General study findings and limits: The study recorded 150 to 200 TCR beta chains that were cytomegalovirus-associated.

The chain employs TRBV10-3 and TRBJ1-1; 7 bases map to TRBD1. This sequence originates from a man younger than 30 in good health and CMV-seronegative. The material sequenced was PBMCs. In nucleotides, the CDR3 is TGTGCCATCAAAGAGGGGACAGACAACACTGAAGCTTTCTTT. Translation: CAIKEGTDNTEAFF.